This T cell receptor beta chain was captured by sequencing in a study of blood T cells in healthy people across ages. Study-wide results and caveats: Changes in expanded clonotypes were possibly confounded, as the CMV status of donors was unknown. TCR beta diversity per million T cells fell roughly linearly with age.

V shed 1 base, J shed 1 base, and the junction held 3 bases outside the gene matches. This CDR3 is built from 15 residues. The germline gives CDR1 MDHEN, CDR2 SYDVKM. The authors ran a second PCR of 7 to 11 cycles using a sample-barcoded 5' primer and a J-beta primer mix. Each sample yielded at least 3 million CDR3-containing paired-end reads. TCRdb called the 5' RACE reads again in MiXCR, with one record for every CDR3 protein. The table includes some 900,000 distinct CDR3 sequences, around 48% detected once. This clonotype was recorded a few times. Its specificity is unknown. Sequenced sample: blood. The clonotype was recovered from a young man in good health. V is TRBV28 and J is TRBJ2-5; 7 nucleotides agree with TRBD2. The CDR3 sequence: CASSLSASGQETQYF. The CDR3 region has the DNA TGTGCCAGCAGTTTATCGGCTAGCGGCCAAGAGACCCAGTACTTC. Filled out from reference TRBV28 and TRBJ2-5, the complete variable domain reads DVKVTQSSRYLVKRTGEKVFLECVQDMDHENMFWYRQDPGLGLRLIYFSYDVKMKEKGDIPEGYSVSREKKERFSLILESASTNQTSMYLCASSLSASGQETQYFGPGTRLLVL.